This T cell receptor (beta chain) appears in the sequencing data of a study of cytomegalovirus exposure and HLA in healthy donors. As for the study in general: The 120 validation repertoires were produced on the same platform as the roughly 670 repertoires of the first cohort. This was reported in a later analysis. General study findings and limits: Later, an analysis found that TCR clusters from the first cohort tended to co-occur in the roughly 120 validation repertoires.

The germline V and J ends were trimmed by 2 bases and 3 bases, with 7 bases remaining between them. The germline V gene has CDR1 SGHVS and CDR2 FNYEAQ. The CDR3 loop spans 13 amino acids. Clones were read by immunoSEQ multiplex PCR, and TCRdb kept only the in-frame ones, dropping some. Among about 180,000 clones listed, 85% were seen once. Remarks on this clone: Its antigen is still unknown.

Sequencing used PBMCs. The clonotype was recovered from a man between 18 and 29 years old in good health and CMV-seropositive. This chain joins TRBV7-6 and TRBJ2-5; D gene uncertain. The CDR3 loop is CASSLLQKETQYF. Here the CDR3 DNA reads TGTGCCAGCAGCTTATTGCAGAAAGAGACCCAGTACTTC.